This T cell receptor beta chain is from a study of T cell responses to AZD1222 COVID-19 vaccine. The V gene end was trimmed by 4 bases and the J gene end by 6 bases; junction bases not matched to a gene: 5. Germline lookup yields CDR1 MNHEY and CDR2 SVGEGT. This CDR3 is 14 amino acids long. A note on this clone: Its antigen is not known.

Broader study findings: Dominant at 160-218 and 743-854, vaccine-associated CD4 TCRs also spanned spike. It was only after the peak T cell response that any repertoires were sampled.

Measured with immunoSEQ multiplex PCR; TCRdb has only the in-frame clones, and not every one. There are around 140,000 clones in the sample; about nine tenths occur only once, and around 7% lies in the top ten. This rearrangement joins TRBV6-2 or TRBV6-3 to TRBJ1-5; 8 bases align to TRBD1. The sequence derives from an adult in good health. The sequences come from peripheral blood, collected on day 0 of AZD1222 vaccination. CDR3 in amino acids: CASSSGQGTQPQHF. Here the CDR3 DNA reads TGTGCCAGCAGTTCCGGACAGGGTACTCAGCCCCAGCATTTT.